A single sample gave rise to the 28 T cell receptor beta chains below, sequenced in a study of T cells expressing NK-cell markers. TCRdb reprocessed the 5' RACE reads, with one entry per CDR3 protein and no DNA. The sample holds about 460,000 distinct CDR3 sequences. Sequencing was done on a sample of blood T cells: a sorted CD56 or NKG2C T cell subset, CD4+ or CD8+ T cells, or bulk PBMC T cells (not recorded which). The receptors were sampled from a woman aged 45 to 65 in good health.

V and J are TRBV20-1 and TRBJ2-5; as DNA is missing, the TRBD2 call by TCRdb cannot be tested. The CDR3 covers 14 residues. Germline assignment: CDR1 DFQATT and CDR2 SNEGSKA (reference sequence). The chain's CDR3 is CSAELAGVEETQYF.

The gene calls are TRBV10-3 and TRBJ1-2; the D gene TCRdb calls, TRBD1, cannot be checked with no DNA. Per germline, CDR1 ENHRY and CDR2 SYGVKD. This CDR3 comprises 13 residues. The CDR3 region is CAINSPRSEGYTF.

J is TRBJ2-2 and V is TRBV12-3 or TRBV12-4; TCRdb proposes TRBD2, but this gene call is untestable without DNA. This CDR3 region has 14 residues. CDR3 residues: CASTGTRSDGELFF.

The V gene is TRBV20-1, the J gene TRBJ2-1. Germline V gene sequence: CDR1 DFQATT, CDR2 SNEGSKA (reference sequence). The CDR3 is made up of 12 amino acids. This CDR3 is CSARDPKDEQFF.

The V and J genes are TRBV11-2 and TRBJ2-1; the D gene TCRdb calls, TRBD2, cannot be checked with no DNA. Germline loops: CDR1 SGHAT, CDR2 FQNNGV. The CDR3 runs to 14 residues. The CDR3 loop is CASSLRREGLEQFF.

The rearrangement joins TRBV6-5 to TRBJ2-3. The CDR3 sequence is 13 residues long. Per germline, CDR1 MNHEY and CDR2 SVGAGI. This CDR3 reads CASSYRSTDAQYF.

This chain links TRBV18 with TRBJ2-4; the TCRdb call, TRBD1, lacks DNA for checking. The CDR3 is made up of 16 amino acids. Germline CDR1 is KGHSH and CDR2 is LQKENI. CDR3 residues: CASSPEDRGPKNIQYF. The full variable domain, completed using reference TRBV18 and TRBJ2-4, is NAGVMQNPRHLVRRRGQEARLRCSPMKGHSHVYWYRQLPEEGLKFMVYLQKENIIDESGMPKERFSAEFPKEGPSILRIQQVVRGDSAAYFCASSPEDRGPKNIQYFGAGTRLSVL.

The V and J genes are TRBV5-5 and TRBJ2-1; TCRdb designates TRBD1, a call that cannot be tested without DNA. Germline lookup yields CDR1 SGHKS and CDR2 YYEKEE (reference sequence). The CDR3 has 13 residues. The CDR3 loop reads CASSLGGSWGQFF.

The genes are TRBV12-3 or TRBV12-4 and TRBJ1-4; absent DNA, TCRdb's TRBD1 call cannot be checked. The CDR3 extends over 14 amino acids. Here the CDR3 reads CASSLVGRVGKLFF.

CDR3 residues: CASNGAGGPYDEQFF. The V and J genes are TRBV2 and TRBJ2-1; TCRdb proposes TRBD2, but this gene call is untestable without DNA. In germline, CDR1 is SNHLY, CDR2 FYNNEI. This CDR3 comprises 15 residues.

The chain links TRBV7-9 to TRBJ2-5; TCRdb outputs TRBD2, but without DNA this stays unchecked. From germline, CDR1 is SEHNR and CDR2 FQNEAQ (reference sequence). The CDR3 runs to 17 residues. The CDR3 is CASSSGTSAYFRETQYF.

The chain recombines TRBV29-1 with TRBJ2-5; TCRdb proposes TRBD1, but this gene call is untestable without DNA. Germline loops: CDR1 SQVTM, CDR2 ANQGSEA. The CDR3 totals 12 residues. CDR3: CSVEGTSETQYF.

CDR3 protein: CASSYMTGRTGELFF. This sequence joins TRBV6-5 and TRBJ2-2; lacking DNA, the TRBD1 call made by TCRdb goes unchecked. CDR3 length: 15 amino acids. The V gene's germline CDR1 is MNHEY and CDR2 SVGAGI.

The chain couples TRBV7-8 to TRBJ2-5; there is no DNA to check the TCRdb D call of TRBD2. The CDR3 spans 16 residues. Germline CDR1 reads SGHVS; CDR2 reads FQNEAQ. CDR3 amino acids: CASSPWASGSEETQYF.

This sequence joins TRBV4-1 and TRBJ2-7. Germline values: CDR1 MGHRA, CDR2 YSYEKL. This CDR3 is built from 11 residues. The CDR3 here is CASSGPYEQYF.

The J gene is TRBJ1-1, the V gene TRBV12-3 or TRBV12-4. This CDR3 has 13 amino acids. CDR3 protein: CASRPTVNTEAFF.

This chain links TRBV18 with TRBJ2-7; TCRdb lists TRBD2, though no DNA is available to test this call. The CDR3 length is 14 residues. Germline V gene sequence: CDR1 KGHSH, CDR2 LQKENI. CDR3 loop: CASSPSLADYEQYF. The whole variable domain, remainder taken from reference TRBV18 and TRBJ2-7, is NAGVMQNPRHLVRRRGQEARLRCSPMKGHSHVYWYRQLPEEGLKFMVYLQKENIIDESGMPKERFSAEFPKEGPSILRIQQVVRGDSAAYFCASSPSLADYEQYFGPGTRLTVT.

The V and J genes are TRBV10-3 and TRBJ2-3; TCRdb proposes TRBD2, but this gene call is untestable without DNA. The CDR3 is 15 amino acids. Per germline, CDR1 ENHRY and CDR2 SYGVKD. The CDR3 sequence: CATMSAGGSTDTQYF.

The V call is TRBV3-1, the J call TRBJ2-3; without DNA, the TCRdb call of TRBD1 cannot be checked. Looked up from germline, CDR1 is LGHDT and CDR2 is YNNKEL (reference sequence). CDR3 length equals 15 residues. The CDR3 protein is CASSQDGRPTDTQYF.

The CDR3: CASSQDLKATPHGYTF. The V and J genes are TRBV4-1 and TRBJ1-2; TCRdb calls TRBD1, which cannot be checked without DNA. The CDR3 sequence is 16 residues long. In germline, CDR1 is MGHRA, CDR2 YSYEKL.

This rearrangement joins TRBV24-1 to TRBJ2-1; the D gene TCRdb calls, TRBD1, cannot be checked with no DNA. From germline, CDR1 is KGHDR and CDR2 SFDVKD. The CDR3 is made up of 16 amino acids. CDR3 in amino acids: CATSTSNRAWDNEQFF.

The rearrangement links TRBV6-1 to TRBJ2-1. The germline V gene has CDR1 MNHNS and CDR2 SASEGT. The CDR3 contains 17 residues. This chain's CDR3 is CASSERPGSAYNEEQFF.

The genes are TRBV4-2 and TRBJ2-2; TCRdb reports TRBD1, a call that lacks DNA to check it against. CDR1 LGHNA and CDR2 YNFKEQ come from the germline V gene. This CDR3 comprises 15 residues. CDR3 loop: CASSQVPRGAGELFF.

J is TRBJ2-4 and V is TRBV6-6. Germline-derived CDR1 and CDR2 are MNHNY and SVGAGI (reference sequence). This CDR3 has 15 residues. CDR3 sequence: CASDGIGLAKNIQYF.

The V and J genes are TRBV6-2 or TRBV6-3 and TRBJ2-3; as DNA is missing, the TRBD2 call by TCRdb cannot be tested. Germline V CDR1 and CDR2: MNHEY, SVGEGT. The CDR3 spans 15 residues. The CDR3 loop is CASRGLTISTDTQYF.

This chain connects TRBV5-5 to TRBJ2-2; lacking DNA, the TRBD1 call made by TCRdb goes unchecked. The CDR3 extends over 16 amino acids. Germline CDR1 is SGHKS and CDR2 is YYEKEE (reference sequence). The CDR3 reads CASTSAGDVNTGELFF. The full variable domain, in which reference TRBV5-5 and TRBJ2-2 provide the parts outside the CDR3, is DAGVTQSPTHLIKTRGQQVTLRCSPISGHKSVSWYQQVLGQGPQFIFQYYEKEERGRGNFPDRFSARQFPNYSSELNVNALLLGDSALYLCASTSAGDVNTGELFFGEGSRLTVL.

The rearrangement links TRBV25-1 to TRBJ2-2; the TCRdb call, TRBD1, lacks DNA for checking. The CDR3 extends over 12 amino acids. Germline CDR1 is MGHDK and CDR2 is SYGVNS. This CDR3 reads CASTRGVGELFF.

The genes are TRBV14 and TRBJ2-3; TCRdb's D gene call, TRBD2, goes unchecked for lack of DNA. Germline V gene lookup returns CDR1 SGHDN and CDR2 FVKESK. CDR3 size: 15 residues. CDR3 residues: CASSQGLAGEGTQYF.